This TCR beta chain was recovered during a study of tumor and adjacent non-tumor tissue in lung cancer. The table lists this clonotype with many counts. The CDR3 contains 16 residues. In germline, CDR1 is MNHNS, CDR2 SASEGT. Trimming cost V 4 bases and J 6 bases, with 20 bases left between them. RNA was extracted from bulk tissue without any cell sorting. Distant lung tissue was collected more than 3 cm away from the tumor edge. Three rounds of nested PCR, following a modified ARM-PCR protocol, produced the TCRbeta library. TCRdb processed the multiplex PCR reads anew with MiXCR; each CDR3 protein has one entry. The sample contains about 44,000 distinct CDR3 sequences, 64% of which appear only once.

The chain is built from TRBV6-1 and TRBJ2-3; a possible D gene is TRBD1 (6 bases). This sequence originates from an older woman with non-small cell lung cancer. Sequencing was performed on distant non-tumor lung tissue. The CDR3 DNA reads TGTGCCAGCAGTGGGGGACACCAACGACCCCTCGATACGCAGTATTTT. Protein product: CASSGGHQRPLDTQYF.